Included here is one T cell receptor (beta chain) sequence, with context. Sequenced by immunoSEQ multiplex PCR; TCRdb stores in-frame clones only, minus some. The data contain more than 45,000 clones, approximately 83% of them seen just once; the ten biggest clones take up approximately 14%. This specimen belongs to a study of glioma-infiltrating T cells after dendritic cell vaccination. Time point here: after dendritic cell vaccination, including at tumor progression/relapse. Patients had residual fresh-frozen tumor tissue and more than two years of survival data. V lost 3 bases, J lost 6 bases, and 9 bases stayed unmatched. Germline assignment: CDR1 SGHVS and CDR2 FQNEAQ. The CDR3 length is 16 residues.

Sample: blood, taken after dendritic cell vaccination. The chain links TRBV7-8 to TRBJ2-2; 8 positions agree with TRBD1. The source is a human donor with glioblastoma. Here the CDR3 reads CASSFRKRTGSGELFF. In nucleotides, the CDR3 is TGTGCCAGCAGCTTCCGAAAAAGGACAGGGTCCGGGGAGCTGTTTTTT.